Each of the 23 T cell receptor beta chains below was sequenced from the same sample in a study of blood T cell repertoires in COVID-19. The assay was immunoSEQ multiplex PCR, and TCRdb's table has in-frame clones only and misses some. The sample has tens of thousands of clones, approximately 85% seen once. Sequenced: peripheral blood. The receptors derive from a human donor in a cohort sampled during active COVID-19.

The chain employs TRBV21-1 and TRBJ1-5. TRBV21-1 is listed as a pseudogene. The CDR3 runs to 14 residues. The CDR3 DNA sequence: TGTGCCAGCAGCCAGACTCCACGGGAAAAGCCCCAGCATTTT. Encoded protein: CASSQTPREKPQHF.

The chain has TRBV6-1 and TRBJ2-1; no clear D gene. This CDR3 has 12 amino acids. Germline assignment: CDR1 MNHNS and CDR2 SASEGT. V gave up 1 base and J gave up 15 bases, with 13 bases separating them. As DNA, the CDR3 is TGTGCCAGCAGTGAAGGGTTAGGAGTACCGTTCTTC. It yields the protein CASSEGLGVPFF.

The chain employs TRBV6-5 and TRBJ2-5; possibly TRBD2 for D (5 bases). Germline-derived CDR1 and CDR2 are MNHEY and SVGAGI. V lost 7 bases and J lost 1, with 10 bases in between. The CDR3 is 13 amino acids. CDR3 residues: CASTRGIQETQYF. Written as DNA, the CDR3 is TGTGCCAGCACTAGAGGGATCCAAGAGACCCAGTACTTC.

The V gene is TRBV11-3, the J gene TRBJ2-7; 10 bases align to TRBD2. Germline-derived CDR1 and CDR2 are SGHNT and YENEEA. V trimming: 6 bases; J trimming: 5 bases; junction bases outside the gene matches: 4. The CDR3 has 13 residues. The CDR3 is CASSSGRRNEQYF. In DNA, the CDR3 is TGTGCCAGCAGTAGCGGGAGGAGGAACGAGCAGTACTTC. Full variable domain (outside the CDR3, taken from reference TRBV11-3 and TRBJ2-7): EAGVVQSPRYKIIEKKQPVAFWCNPISGHNTLYWYLQNLGQGPELLIRYENEEAVDDSQLPKDRFSAERLKGVDSTLKIQPAELGDSAVYLCASSSGRRNEQYFGPGTRLTVT.

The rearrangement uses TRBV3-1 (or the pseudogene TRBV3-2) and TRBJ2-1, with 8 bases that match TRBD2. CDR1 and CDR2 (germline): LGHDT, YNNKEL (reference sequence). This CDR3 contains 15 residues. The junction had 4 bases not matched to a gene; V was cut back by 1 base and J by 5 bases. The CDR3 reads CASSQVERGNNEQFF. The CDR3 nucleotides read TGTGCCAGCAGCCAAGTCGAGCGGGGGAACAATGAGCAGTTCTTC.

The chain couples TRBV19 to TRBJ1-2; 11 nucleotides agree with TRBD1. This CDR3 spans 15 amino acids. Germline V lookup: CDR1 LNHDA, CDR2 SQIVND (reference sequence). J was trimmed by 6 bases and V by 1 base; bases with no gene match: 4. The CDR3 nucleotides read TGTGCCAGTAGTATAGGAGGGACAGGGGGAAATGGCTACACCTTC. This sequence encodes CASSIGGTGGNGYTF.

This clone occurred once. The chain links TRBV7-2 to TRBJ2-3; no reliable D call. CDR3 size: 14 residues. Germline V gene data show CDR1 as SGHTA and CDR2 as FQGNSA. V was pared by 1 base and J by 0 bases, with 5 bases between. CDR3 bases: TGTGCCAGCAGCTTAGTGTCTAGCACAGATACGCAGTATTTT. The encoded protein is CASSLVSSTDTQYF.

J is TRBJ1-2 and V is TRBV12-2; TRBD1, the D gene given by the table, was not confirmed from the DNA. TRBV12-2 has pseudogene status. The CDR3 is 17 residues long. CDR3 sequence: CASRLAHGRRGNYGYTF. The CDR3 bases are TGTGCAAGTCGCTTAGCTCACGGTCGTAGGGGAAACTATGGCTACACCTTC.

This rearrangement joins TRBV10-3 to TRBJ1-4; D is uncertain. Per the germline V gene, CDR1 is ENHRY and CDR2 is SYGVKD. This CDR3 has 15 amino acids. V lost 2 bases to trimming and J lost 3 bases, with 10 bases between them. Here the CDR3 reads CAISESVPANEKLFF. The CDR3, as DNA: TGTGCCATCAGTGAGAGCGTCCCAGCTAATGAAAAACTGTTTTTT.

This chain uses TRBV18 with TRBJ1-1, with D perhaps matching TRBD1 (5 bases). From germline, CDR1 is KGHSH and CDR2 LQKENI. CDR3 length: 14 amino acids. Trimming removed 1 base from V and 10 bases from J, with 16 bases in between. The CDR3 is CASSPQSTVGAAFF. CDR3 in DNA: TGTGCCAGCTCACCACAATCGACGGTTGGGGCAGCTTTCTTT. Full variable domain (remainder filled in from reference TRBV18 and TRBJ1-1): NAGVMQNPRHLVRRRGQEARLRCSPMKGHSHVYWYRQLPEEGLKFMVYLQKENIIDESGMPKERFSAEFPKEGPSILRIQQVVRGDSAAYFCASSPQSTVGAAFFGQGTRLTVV.

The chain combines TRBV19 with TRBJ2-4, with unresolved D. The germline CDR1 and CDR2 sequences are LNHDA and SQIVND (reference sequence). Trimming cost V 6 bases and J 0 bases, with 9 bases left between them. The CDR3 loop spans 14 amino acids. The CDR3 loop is CASSQTIAKNIQYF. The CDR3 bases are TGTGCCAGTAGCCAAACTATAGCCAAAAACATTCAGTACTTC.

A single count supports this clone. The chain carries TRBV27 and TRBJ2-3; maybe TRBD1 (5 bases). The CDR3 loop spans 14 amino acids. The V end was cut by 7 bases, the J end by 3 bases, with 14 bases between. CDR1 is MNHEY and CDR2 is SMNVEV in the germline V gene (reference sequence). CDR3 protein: CASNMAGWTDTQYF. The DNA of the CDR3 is TGTGCCAGCAATATGGCAGGGTGGACAGATACGCAGTATTTT.

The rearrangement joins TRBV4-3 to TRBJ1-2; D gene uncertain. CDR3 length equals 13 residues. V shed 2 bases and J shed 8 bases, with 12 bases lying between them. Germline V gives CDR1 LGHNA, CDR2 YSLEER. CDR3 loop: CASSQWGARGYTF. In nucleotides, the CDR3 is TGCGCCAGCAGCCAATGGGGAGCGAGAGGCTACACCTTC.

Here the CDR3 DNA reads TGTGCCAGCAGCCCTCAGACTAGTACCGGGGAGCTGTTTTTT. Its translation is CASSPQTSTGELFF. The chain links TRBV9 to TRBJ2-2, with D tentatively TRBD2 (6 bases). Trimming took 4 bases from V and 5 from J, leaving 12 bases between them. Per the germline V gene, CDR1 is SGDLS and CDR2 is YYNGEE. The CDR3 is made up of 14 amino acids. The full variable domain, its missing parts supplied by reference TRBV9 and TRBJ2-2, is DSGVTQTPKHLITATGQRVTLRCSPRSGDLSVYWYQQSLDQGLQFLIQYYNGEERAKGNILERFSAQQFPDLHSELNLSSLELGDSALYFCASSPQTSTGELFFGEGSRLTVL.

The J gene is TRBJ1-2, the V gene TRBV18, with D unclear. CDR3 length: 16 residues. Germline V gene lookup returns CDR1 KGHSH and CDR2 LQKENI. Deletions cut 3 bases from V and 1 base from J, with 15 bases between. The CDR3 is CASSPTANPYNYGYTF. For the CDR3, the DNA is TGTGCCAGCTCACCCACCGCTAACCCCTATAACTATGGCTACACCTTC.

CDR3 in DNA: TGTGCCACCAGCAAGGGACTAGCGGACAACAATGAGCAGTTCTTC. This sequence encodes CATSKGLADNNEQFF. The V and J genes are TRBV15 and TRBJ2-1; TRBD2 agrees at 11 bases. The CDR3 contains 15 residues. After removal of 4 bases from V and 5 bases from J, the junction contained 4 bases not matched to a gene. CDR1 and CDR2 (germline): LNHNV, YYDKDF (reference sequence).

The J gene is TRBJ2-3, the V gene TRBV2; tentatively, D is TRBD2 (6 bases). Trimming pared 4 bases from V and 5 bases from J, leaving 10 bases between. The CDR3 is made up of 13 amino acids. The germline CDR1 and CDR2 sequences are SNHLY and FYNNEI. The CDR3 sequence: CASSGTGVDTQYF. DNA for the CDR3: TGTGCCAGCAGTGGTACGGGAGTAGATACGCAGTATTTT.

The CDR3 is CASSDAQGEVCTDTQYF. CDR3 bases: TGCGCCAGCAGTGACGCCCAGGGGGAGGTTTGCACAGATACGCAGTATTTT. The J gene is TRBJ2-3, the V gene TRBV23-1, with D tentatively TRBD1 (7 bases). TRBV23-1 carries the ORF label, with uncertain function. Trimming pared 5 bases from V and 1 base from J, leaving 19 bases between. This CDR3 is built from 17 residues.

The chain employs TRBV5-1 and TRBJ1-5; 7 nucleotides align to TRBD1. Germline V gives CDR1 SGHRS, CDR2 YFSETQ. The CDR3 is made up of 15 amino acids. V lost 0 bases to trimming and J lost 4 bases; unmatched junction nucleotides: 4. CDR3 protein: CASSLGGTDNQPQHF. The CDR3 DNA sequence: TGCGCCAGCAGCTTGGGCGGGACAGATAATCAGCCCCAGCATTTT.

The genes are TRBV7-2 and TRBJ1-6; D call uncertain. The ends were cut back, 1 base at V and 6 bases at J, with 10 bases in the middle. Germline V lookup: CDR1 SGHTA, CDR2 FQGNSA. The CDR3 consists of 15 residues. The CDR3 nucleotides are TGTGCCAGCAGCTTAGTGTCCGCGGGTAATTCACCCCTCCACTTT. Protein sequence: CASSLVSAGNSPLHF.

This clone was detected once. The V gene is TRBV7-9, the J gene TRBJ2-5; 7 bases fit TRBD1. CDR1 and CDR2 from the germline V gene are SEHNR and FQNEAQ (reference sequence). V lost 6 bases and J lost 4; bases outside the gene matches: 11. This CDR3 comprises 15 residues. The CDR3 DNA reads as TGTGCCAGCAGTCCCGACAGGGACCTTCGAGAGACCCAGTACTTC. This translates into CASSPDRDLRETQYF.

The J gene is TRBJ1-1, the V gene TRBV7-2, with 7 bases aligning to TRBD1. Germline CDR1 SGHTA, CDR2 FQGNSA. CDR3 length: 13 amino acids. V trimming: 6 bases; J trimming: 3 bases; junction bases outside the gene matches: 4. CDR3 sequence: CASSRQGDTEAFF. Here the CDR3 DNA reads TGTGCCAGCAGTCGTCAGGGGGACACTGAAGCTTTCTTT.

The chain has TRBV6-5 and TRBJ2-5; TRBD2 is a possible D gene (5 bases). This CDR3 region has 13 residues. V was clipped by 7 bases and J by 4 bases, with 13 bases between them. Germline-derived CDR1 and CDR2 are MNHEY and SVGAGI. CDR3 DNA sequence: TGTGCCAGCACCGGAGGCTTACGAGAGACCCAGTACTTC. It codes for CASTGGLRETQYF.